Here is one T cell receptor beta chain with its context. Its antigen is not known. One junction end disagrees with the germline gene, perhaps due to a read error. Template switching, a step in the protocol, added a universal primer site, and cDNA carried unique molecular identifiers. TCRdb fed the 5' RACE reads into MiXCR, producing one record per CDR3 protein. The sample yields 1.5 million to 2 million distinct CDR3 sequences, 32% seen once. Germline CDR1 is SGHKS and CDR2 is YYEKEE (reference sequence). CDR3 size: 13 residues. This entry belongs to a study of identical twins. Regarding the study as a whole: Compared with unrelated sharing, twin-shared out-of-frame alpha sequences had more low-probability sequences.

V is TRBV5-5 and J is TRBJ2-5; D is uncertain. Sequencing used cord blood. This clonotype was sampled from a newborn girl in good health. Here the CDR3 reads CVSREFSQETQYF. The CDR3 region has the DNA TGTGTCAGCCGAGAATTCTCCCAAGAGACCCAGTACTTC.